The 19 T cell receptor beta chains listed next were all sequenced from one sample in a study of naive and memory T cell subsets. An equimolar mix of two oligonucleotides served as the beta constant-region primer for TRBC1 and TRBC2. The ligated cDNA underwent four PCR rounds using SP2 and nested alpha and beta constant-region primers. TCRdb re-analysed the UMI-ligation and nested PCR reads in MiXCR, keeping a single row per CDR3 protein. The sample has tens of thousands of distinct CDR3 sequences; 18% are singletons. The sequenced sample was effector memory CD4+ T cells from blood. Subset: effector memory, CD45RA- CD27-. The receptors derive from a human donor in good health.

This clonotype was observed many times. The chain couples TRBV19 to TRBJ1-3; no clear D gene. Germline V gene data show CDR1 as LNHDA and CDR2 as SQIVND (reference sequence). The CDR3 is 13 amino acids. V was pared by 6 bases and J by 0 bases, with 6 bases between. The CDR3 is CASRRLSGNTIYF. The CDR3 bases are TGTGCCAGTAGAAGGCTCTCTGGAAACACCATATATTTT.

V usage is TRBV18 and J usage is TRBJ1-5, with TRBD1 as a possible D gene (6 bases). The CDR3 is 13 amino acids. Germline V gene data show CDR1 as KGHSH and CDR2 as LQKENI. V shed 3 bases and J shed 5 bases, with 8 bases lying between them. CDR3 sequence: CASSPKGDQPQHF. CDR3 nucleotide sequence: TGTGCCAGCTCACCGAAGGGGGATCAGCCCCAGCATTTT.

In its sample, this clonotype was seen many times. This chain uses TRBV28 with TRBJ1-1; D gene uncertain. Trimming removed 6 bases from V and 4 bases from J, with 18 bases in between. The CDR3 runs to 15 residues. Germline CDR1 MDHEN, CDR2 SYDVKM. The CDR3 here is CASSLTQIWGTEAFF. CDR3 sequence (DNA): TGTGCCAGCAGCCTGACCCAGATCTGGGGCACTGAAGCTTTCTTT.

The J gene is TRBJ2-1, the V gene TRBV7-6; TRBD2 matches 8 bases. The trim removed 2 bases at V and 5 bases at J, leaving 5 bases unmatched. The CDR3 has 15 residues. CDR1 SGHVS and CDR2 FNYEAQ come from the germline V gene. The CDR3 loop is CASSLKLAAHNEQFF. The CDR3 coding sequence is TGTGCCAGCAGCTTAAAACTAGCGGCCCACAATGAGCAGTTCTTC.

This clonotype was observed many times. The chain combines TRBV6-6 with TRBJ1-1, with 7 bases fitting TRBD1. Germline values: CDR1 MNHNY, CDR2 SVGAGI (reference sequence). The CDR3 contains 14 residues. J was trimmed by 7 bases and V by 6 bases; bases with no gene match: 11. In nucleotides, the CDR3 is TGTGCCAGCAGGGCGGGACAGCGGTACGGTGAAGCTTTCTTT. Protein: CASRAGQRYGEAFF.

The chain has TRBV18 and TRBJ2-7, with D possibly matching TRBD2 (5 bases). Germline V gene sequence: CDR1 KGHSH, CDR2 LQKENI. This CDR3 has 14 amino acids. V was clipped by 4 bases and J by 0 bases, with 10 bases between them. In DNA form, the CDR3 reads TGTGCCAGCTCACGTGGTGGGAGCTCCTACGAGCAGTACTTC. Translated: CASSRGGSSYEQYF.

This clonotype has a count of ten or more. The rearrangement uses TRBV20-1 and TRBJ2-1, with 11 bases identical to TRBD2. CDR3 length: 14 residues. Looked up from germline, CDR1 is DFQATT and CDR2 is SNEGSKA (reference sequence). J lost 6 bases, V lost 5 bases, and 6 bases had no gene match. The CDR3 is CSAPTSGMVNEQFF. DNA of the CDR3: TGCAGTGCTCCGACTAGCGGGATGGTCAATGAGCAGTTCTTC.

The V gene is TRBV10-3, the J gene TRBJ1-2; tentative D call: TRBD1 (5 bases). Deletions cut 6 bases from V and 10 bases from J, with 21 bases between. Germline V gene data show CDR1 as ENHRY and CDR2 as SYGVKD. This CDR3 contains 14 residues. This chain's CDR3 is CAISGGAIGLHYTF. Here the CDR3 DNA reads TGTGCCATCAGCGGAGGGGCCATCGGCCTTCACTACACCTTC.

CDR3 sequence: CASSLEVGTGLYGYTF. CDR3 nucleotides: TGTGCCAGCAGTTTGGAAGTCGGGACAGGTCTCTATGGCTACACCTTC. V gene TRBV12-3 or TRBV12-4 combines with J gene TRBJ1-2, with 8 bases aligning to TRBD1. The trim removed 3 bases at V and 4 bases at J, leaving 10 bases unmatched. The CDR3 loop spans 16 amino acids.

V and J are TRBV5-1 and TRBJ1-5; no clear D gene. The germline V gene has CDR1 SGHRS and CDR2 YFSETQ. Trimming removed 0 bases from V and 7 bases from J, with 8 bases in between. This CDR3 comprises 13 residues. CDR3 sequence (DNA): TGCGCCAGCAGCTTGGGGATAGGACAGCCCCAGCATTTT. This codes for CASSLGIGQPQHF.

This clonotype has just a few counts. J is TRBJ1-2 and V is TRBV19; D is undetermined. The CDR3 has 14 amino acids. Germline V gene sequence: CDR1 LNHDA, CDR2 SQIVND (reference sequence). V lost 3 bases, J lost 7 bases, and 15 bases lay in between. This CDR3 is CASSIYSGGFGYTF. CDR3 in DNA: TGTGCCAGTAGTATTTATTCCGGCGGTTTTGGCTACACCTTC.

There are a few counts of this clonotype. The chain couples TRBV7-2 to TRBJ2-3; D may match TRBD1 or TRBD2 (5 bases each). Looked up from germline, CDR1 is SGHTA and CDR2 is FQGNSA. Trimming pared 5 bases from V and 3 bases from J, leaving 9 bases between. This CDR3 has 13 amino acids. The CDR3 reads CASSRDATDTQYF. CDR3 nucleotides: TGTGCCAGCAGCAGGGACGCAACAGATACGCAGTATTTT.

The rearrangement joins TRBV20-1 to TRBJ2-3, with a weak D call TRBD1 (6 bases). The V and J ends lost 4 bases and 1 base respectively, with 15 bases between them. This CDR3 region has 15 residues. Germline CDR1 is DFQATT and CDR2 is SNEGSKA (reference sequence). As DNA, the CDR3 is TGCAGTGCTATTGACCCAGGGGACCGCACAGATACGCAGTATTTT. Protein product: CSAIDPGDRTDTQYF.

The J gene is TRBJ2-7, the V gene TRBV28, with D perhaps matching TRBD1 (6 bases). From germline, CDR1 is MDHEN and CDR2 SYDVKM. CDR3 length equals 13 residues. V lost 6 bases, J lost 3 bases, and 12 bases lay in between. In DNA form, the CDR3 reads TGTGCCAGCAGATTACCACAGGGCTACGAGCAGTACTTC. Translation gives CASRLPQGYEQYF. The full variable domain, completed using reference TRBV28 and TRBJ2-7, is DVKVTQSSRYLVKRTGEKVFLECVQDMDHENMFWYRQDPGLGLRLIYFSYDVKMKEKGDIPEGYSVSREKKERFSLILESASTNQTSMYLCASRLPQGYEQYFGPGTRLTVT.

This sequence joins TRBV28 and TRBJ1-1; D is perhaps TRBD1 (5 bases). V lost 2 bases to trimming and J lost 11 bases, with 12 bases between them. The germline V gene has CDR1 MDHEN and CDR2 SYDVKM. The length of the CDR3 is 12 residues. The DNA of the CDR3 is TGTGCCAGCAGTTTACCGGGACGGTGGGCTTTCTTT. This encodes CASSLPGRWAFF.

CDR3 loop: CASKRARTFGNQPQHF. The DNA of the CDR3 is TGTGCCAGCAAACGGGCGCGGACTTTTGGCAATCAGCCCCAGCATTTT. V and J are TRBV28 and TRBJ1-5; D call uncertain. The CDR3 loop spans 16 amino acids. V lost 7 bases and J lost 2, with 18 bases in between. Germline V gene sequence: CDR1 MDHEN, CDR2 SYDVKM.

The chain couples TRBV11-2 to TRBJ2-3; D not certain. In germline, CDR1 is SGHAT, CDR2 FQNNGV. V lost 2 bases and J lost 7, with 7 bases in between. The CDR3 runs 12 residues. The CDR3 DNA reads TGTGCCAGCAGCTTATCTTACAATACGCAGTATTTT. This codes for CASSLSYNTQYF.

V and J are TRBV4-3 and TRBJ1-1; the D is unclear. The V gene lost 0 bases and the J gene lost 5 bases, with 7 bases spanning the gap. The CDR3 contains 13 residues. Germline CDR1 and CDR2: LGHNA and YSLEER. CDR3 loop: CASSQEVGTEAFF. CDR3 DNA sequence: TGCGCCAGCAGCCAAGAAGTCGGAACTGAAGCTTTCTTT.

Comment on this clonotype: A read error may be the cause here, since a much bigger clone is one base away. The CDR3 carries no conserved terminal phenylalanine or tryptophan, so it likely arises from a read error. This rearrangement joins TRBV13 to TRBJ2-7; TRBD1 matches at 12 bases. The CDR3 sequence is 16 residues long. V was pared by 5 bases and J by 6 bases, with 11 bases of the junction left unmatched. CDR1 is PRHDT and CDR2 is FYEKMQ in the germline V gene (reference sequence). Here the CDR3 reads CASSITSGTGGGEQYL. The CDR3 DNA reads TGTGCCAGCAGCATAACCTCCGGGACAGGGGGCGGCGAGCAGTACCTC.